Listed here is a single T cell receptor beta chain. The table came from immunoSEQ multiplex PCR; TCRdb's copy has only in-frame clones and leaves some out. The repertoire holds some 57,000 clones, with over 85% as singletons. This sample is drawn from a study of technical replicates of blood from several donors. Germline CDR1 is LGHNA and CDR2 is YNFKEQ. The CDR3 length is 16 residues. Unmatched junction bases numbered 3, after V lost 0 bases and J lost 7 bases. The source is a human donor in good health. Some clones in this sample may be carry-over from other donors' samples. Sequencing input: PBMCs. This chain links TRBV4-2 with TRBJ2-1; 13 bases line up with TRBD2. CDR3 sequence: CASSQDLGLAGNEQFF. The CDR3 bases are TGTGCCAGCAGCCAAGATCTGGGACTAGCGGGAAATGAGCAGTTCTTC.